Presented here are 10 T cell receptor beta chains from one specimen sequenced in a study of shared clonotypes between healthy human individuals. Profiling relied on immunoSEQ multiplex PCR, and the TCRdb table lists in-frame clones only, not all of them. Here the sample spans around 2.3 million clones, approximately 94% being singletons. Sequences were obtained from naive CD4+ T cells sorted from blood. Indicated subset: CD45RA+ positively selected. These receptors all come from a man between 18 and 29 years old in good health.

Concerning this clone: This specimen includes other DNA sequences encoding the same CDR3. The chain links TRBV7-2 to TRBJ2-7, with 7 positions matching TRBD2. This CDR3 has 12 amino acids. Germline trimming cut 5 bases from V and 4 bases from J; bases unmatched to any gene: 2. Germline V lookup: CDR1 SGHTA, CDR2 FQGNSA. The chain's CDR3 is CASSAGAYEQYF. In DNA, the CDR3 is TGTGCCAGCAGCGCGGGAGCGTACGAGCAGTACTTC.

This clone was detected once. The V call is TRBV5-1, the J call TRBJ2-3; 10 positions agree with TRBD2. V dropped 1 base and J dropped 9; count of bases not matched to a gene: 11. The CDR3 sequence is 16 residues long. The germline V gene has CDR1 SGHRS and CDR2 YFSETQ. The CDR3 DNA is TGCGCCAGCAGCTTGTCTAGCGGGAGCTTCCCCCCAACGCAGTATTTT. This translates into CASSLSSGSFPPTQYF.

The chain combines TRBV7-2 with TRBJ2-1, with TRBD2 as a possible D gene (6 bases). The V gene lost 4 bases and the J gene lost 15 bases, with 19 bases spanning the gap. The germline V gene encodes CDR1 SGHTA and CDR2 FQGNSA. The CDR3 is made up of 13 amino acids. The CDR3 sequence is CASSSMRDSPPFF. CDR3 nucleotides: TGTGCCAGCAGCTCTATGAGGGACTCCCCGCCGTTCTTC. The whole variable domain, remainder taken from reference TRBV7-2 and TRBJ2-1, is GAGVSQSPSNKVTEKGKDVELRCDPISGHTALYWYRQSLGQGLEFLIYFQGNSAPDKSGLPSDRFSAERTGGSVSTLTIQRTQQEDSAVYLCASSSMRDSPPFFGPGTRLTVL.

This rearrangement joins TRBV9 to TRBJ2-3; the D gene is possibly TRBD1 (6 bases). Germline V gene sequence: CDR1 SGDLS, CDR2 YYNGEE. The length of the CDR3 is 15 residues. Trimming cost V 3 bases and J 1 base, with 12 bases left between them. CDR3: CASSAGVIGTDTQYF. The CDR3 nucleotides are TGTGCCAGCAGCGCAGGGGTTATCGGCACAGATACGCAGTATTTT. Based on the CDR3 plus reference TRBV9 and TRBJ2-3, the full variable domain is DSGVTQTPKHLITATGQRVTLRCSPRSGDLSVYWYQQSLDQGLQFLIQYYNGEERAKGNILERFSAQQFPDLHSELNLSSLELGDSALYFCASSAGVIGTDTQYFGPGTRLTVL.

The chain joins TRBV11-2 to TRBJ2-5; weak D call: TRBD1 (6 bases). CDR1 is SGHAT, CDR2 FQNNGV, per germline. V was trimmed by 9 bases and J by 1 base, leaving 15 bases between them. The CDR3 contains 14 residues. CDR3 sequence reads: CASGSGDFQETQYF. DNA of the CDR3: TGTGCCAGTGGGTCAGGGGATTTCCAAGAGACCCAGTACTTC.

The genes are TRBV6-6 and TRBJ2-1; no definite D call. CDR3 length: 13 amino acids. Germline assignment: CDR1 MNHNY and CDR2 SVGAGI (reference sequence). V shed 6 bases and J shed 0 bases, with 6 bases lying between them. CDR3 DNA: TGTGCCAGCAGGGACCGCTCCTACAATGAGCAGTTCTTC. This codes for CASRDRSYNEQFF.

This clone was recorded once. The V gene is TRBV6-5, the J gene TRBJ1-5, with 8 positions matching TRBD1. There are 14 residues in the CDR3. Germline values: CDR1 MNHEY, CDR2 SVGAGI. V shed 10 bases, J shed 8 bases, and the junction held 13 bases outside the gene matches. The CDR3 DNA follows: TGTGCCACCCTGGGCGGGACAGGCCTCAAGCCCCAGCATTTT. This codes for CATLGGTGLKPQHF.

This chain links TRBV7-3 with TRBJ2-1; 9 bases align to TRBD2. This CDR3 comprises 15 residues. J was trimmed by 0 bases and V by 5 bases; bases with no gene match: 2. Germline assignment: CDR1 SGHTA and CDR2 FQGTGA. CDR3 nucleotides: TGTGCCAGCAGCCCAGCGGGGGGCTCCTACAATGAGCAGTTCTTC. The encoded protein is CASSPAGGSYNEQFF.

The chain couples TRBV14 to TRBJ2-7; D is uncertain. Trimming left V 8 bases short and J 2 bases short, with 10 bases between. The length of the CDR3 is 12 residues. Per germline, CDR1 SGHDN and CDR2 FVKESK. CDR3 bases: TGTGCCAGCGGGCGCAGCCCCTACGAGCAGTACTTC. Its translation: CASGRSPYEQYF.

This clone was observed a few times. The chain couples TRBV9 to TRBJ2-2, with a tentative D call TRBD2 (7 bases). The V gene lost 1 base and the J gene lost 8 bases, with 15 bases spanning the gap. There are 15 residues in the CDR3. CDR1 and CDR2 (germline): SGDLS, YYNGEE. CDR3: CASSVSGGGAGELFF. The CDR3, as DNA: TGTGCCAGCAGCGTAAGCGGCGGGGGCGCAGGGGAGCTGTTTTTT.